A single TCR beta chain is shown here with its context. Its antigen is not known. This record comes from a study of Ad26.COV2.S vaccination and SARS-CoV-2 variants. Study-wide context: The trial was COV1001 and the donor's arm was Ad26.COV2.S. General study results and limits: The analyses of TCR breadth and depth may have understated the size of total T cell responses. After vaccination, substantial breadth of spike-specific CD8+ and CD4+ responses was reported. The placebo group had lower spike-specific TCR breadth than the vaccine recipients did.

Trimming cost V 1 base and J 0 bases, with 2 bases left between them. The CDR3 spans 13 residues. Germline values: CDR1 SGHRS, CDR2 YFSETQ. Here immunoSEQ multiplex PCR was the method, and the copy in TCRdb shows in-frame clones only, minus some. The data show 450,000 to 550,000 clones, roughly 89% seen once. Indicated treatment: approximately 18 received Ad26.COV2.S at low or high dose, single or two shots; about 5 received placebo; per-sample allocation not given. The samples were gathered on day 63 after the first injection of vaccine or placebo. This TCR was sampled from a person between 18 and 65 years old who received the Ad26.COV2.S COVID-19 vaccine or a placebo. This chain links TRBV5-1 with TRBJ2-1; no clear D gene. Sequencing was performed on peripheral blood, taken in a trial of Ad26.COV2.S vaccine versus placebo. The CDR3 bases are TGCGCCAGCAGCTTGATCTCCTACAATGAGCAGTTCTTC. It translates to CASSLISYNEQFF.